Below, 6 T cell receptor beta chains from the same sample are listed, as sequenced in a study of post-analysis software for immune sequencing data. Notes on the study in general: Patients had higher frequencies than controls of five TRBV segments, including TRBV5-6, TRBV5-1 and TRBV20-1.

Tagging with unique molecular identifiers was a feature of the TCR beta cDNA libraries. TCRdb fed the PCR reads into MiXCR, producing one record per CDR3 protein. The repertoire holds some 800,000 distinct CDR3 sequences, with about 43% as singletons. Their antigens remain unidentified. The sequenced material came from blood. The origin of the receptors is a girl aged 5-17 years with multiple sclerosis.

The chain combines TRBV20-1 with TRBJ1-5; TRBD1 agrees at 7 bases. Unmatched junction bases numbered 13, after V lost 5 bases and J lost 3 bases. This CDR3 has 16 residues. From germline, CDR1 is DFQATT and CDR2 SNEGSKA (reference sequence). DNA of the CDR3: TGCAGTGCTGCAACCCCTTACGACAGGGCCAATCAGCCCCAGCATTTT. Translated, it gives CSAATPYDRANQPQHF.

In nucleotides, the CDR3 is TGTGCCACCGGTCCCCGAGGGAGCGGGAGCACAGATACGCAGTATTTT. It yields the protein CATGPRGSGSTDTQYF. This chain connects TRBV24-1 to TRBJ2-3; maybe TRBD2 (6 bases). This CDR3 is built from 16 residues. The V gene's germline CDR1 is KGHDR and CDR2 SFDVKD. V was trimmed by 9 bases and J by 0 bases, leaving 18 bases between them.

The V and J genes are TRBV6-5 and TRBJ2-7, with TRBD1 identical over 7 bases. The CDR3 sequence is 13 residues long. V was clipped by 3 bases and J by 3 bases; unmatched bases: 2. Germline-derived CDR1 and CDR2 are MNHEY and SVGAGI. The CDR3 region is CASSYTGVYEQYF. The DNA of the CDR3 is TGTGCCAGCAGTTATACAGGGGTCTACGAGCAGTACTTC.

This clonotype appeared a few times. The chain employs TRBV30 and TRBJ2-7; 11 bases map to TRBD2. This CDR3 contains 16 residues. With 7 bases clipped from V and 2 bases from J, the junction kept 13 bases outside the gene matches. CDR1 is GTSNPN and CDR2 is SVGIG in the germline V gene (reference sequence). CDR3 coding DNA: TGTGCCTCGCAGAAAACCCTAGCGGGAGGTCCCTACGAGCAGTACTTC. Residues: CASQKTLAGGPYEQYF.

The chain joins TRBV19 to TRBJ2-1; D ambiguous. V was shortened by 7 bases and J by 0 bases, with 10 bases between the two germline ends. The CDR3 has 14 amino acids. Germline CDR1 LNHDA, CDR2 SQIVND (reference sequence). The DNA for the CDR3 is TGTGCCAGTAAGGCGGATACCTCCTACAATGAGCAGTTCTTC. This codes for CASKADTSYNEQFF.

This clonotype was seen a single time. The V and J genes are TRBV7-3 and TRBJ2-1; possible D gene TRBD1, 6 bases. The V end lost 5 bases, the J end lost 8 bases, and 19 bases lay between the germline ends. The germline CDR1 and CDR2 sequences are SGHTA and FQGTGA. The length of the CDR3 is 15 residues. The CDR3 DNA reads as TGTGCCAGCAGCCACGGGTCCCTACAGGGCCATGAGCAGTTCTTC. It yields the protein CASSHGSLQGHEQFF.